This note documents a single TCR beta chain sequence. Its target is not known. These data come from a study of shared clonotypes between healthy human individuals. About the research overall: The donors, two women and a few men, were aged 18 to 49. Three CD4 naive, three CD4 memory, two CD8 naive and one CD8 memory plate were used per donor.

Study-level results: In the sorted subsets, rarefaction showed sequencing was incomplete despite large depth. Clonotypes that were shared across a handful of donors made up about 5.1% of naive CD4 clonotypes.

Germline CDR1 WSHSY, CDR2 SAAADI. The CDR3 loop spans 16 amino acids. J lost 5 bases, V lost 0 bases, and 7 bases had no gene match. Here immunoSEQ multiplex PCR was the method, and the copy in TCRdb shows in-frame clones only, minus some. The sample lists roughly 650,000 clones; approximately 96% were seen once. Naivety among CD8 cells was defined by CD45RO negativity and positive CCR7 selection, thereby excluding terminally differentiated effector memory CD45RA+ cells. The V gene is TRBV10-2, the J gene TRBJ1-2, with 9 bases aligning to TRBD1. Source material: naive CD8+ T cells sorted from blood. This clonotype was obtained from a woman between 25 and 40 years old in good health. CDR3: CASSESYGTGPYGYTF. Written as DNA, the CDR3 is TGCGCCAGCAGTGAGTCCTACGGGACAGGGCCTTATGGCTACACCTTC.